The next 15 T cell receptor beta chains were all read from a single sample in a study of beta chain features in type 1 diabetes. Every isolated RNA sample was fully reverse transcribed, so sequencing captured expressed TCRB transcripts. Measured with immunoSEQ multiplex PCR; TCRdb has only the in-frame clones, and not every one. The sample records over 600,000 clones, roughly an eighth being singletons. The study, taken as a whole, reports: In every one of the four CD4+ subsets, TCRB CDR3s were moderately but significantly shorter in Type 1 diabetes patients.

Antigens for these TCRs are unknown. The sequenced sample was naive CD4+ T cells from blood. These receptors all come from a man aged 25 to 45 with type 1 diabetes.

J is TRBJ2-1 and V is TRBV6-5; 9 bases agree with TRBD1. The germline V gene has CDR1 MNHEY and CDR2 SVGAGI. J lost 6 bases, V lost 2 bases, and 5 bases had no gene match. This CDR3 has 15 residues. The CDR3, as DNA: TGTGCCAGCAGTTACGGACAGGGGACGGGCAATGAGCAGTTCTTC. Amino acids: CASSYGQGTGNEQFF.

This CDR3 is CSVDSGNEKLFF. CDR3 nucleotide sequence: TGCAGCGTTGACTCAGGGAATGAAAAACTGTTTTTT. V usage is TRBV29-1 and J usage is TRBJ1-4; tentatively, D is TRBD1 (5 bases). The V end was cut by 3 bases, the J end by 5 bases, with 7 bases between. The CDR3 consists of 12 residues. Looked up from germline, CDR1 is SQVTM and CDR2 is ANQGSEA.

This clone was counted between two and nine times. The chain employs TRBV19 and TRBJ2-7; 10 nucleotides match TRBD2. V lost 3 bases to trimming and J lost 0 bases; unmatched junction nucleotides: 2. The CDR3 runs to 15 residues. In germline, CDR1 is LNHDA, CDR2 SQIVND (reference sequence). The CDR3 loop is CASSMLAGDSYEQYF. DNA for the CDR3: TGTGCCAGTAGTATGCTAGCGGGGGACTCCTACGAGCAGTACTTC.

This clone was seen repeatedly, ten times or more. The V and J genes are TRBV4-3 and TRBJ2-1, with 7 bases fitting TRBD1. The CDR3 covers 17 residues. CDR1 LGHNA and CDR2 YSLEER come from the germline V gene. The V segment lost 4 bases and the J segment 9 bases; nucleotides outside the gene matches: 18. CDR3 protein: CASSRRSWWDSTSEQFF. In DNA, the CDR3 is TGCGCCAGCAGCCGTAGGAGTTGGTGGGACAGCACTTCTGAGCAGTTCTTC.

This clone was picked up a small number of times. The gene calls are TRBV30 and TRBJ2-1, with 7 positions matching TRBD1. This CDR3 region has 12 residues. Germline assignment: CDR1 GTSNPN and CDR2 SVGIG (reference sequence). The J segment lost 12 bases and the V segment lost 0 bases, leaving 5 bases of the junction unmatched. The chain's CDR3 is CAWSVLGDRQFF. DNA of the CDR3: TGTGCCTGGAGTGTACTGGGGGACAGGCAGTTCTTC.

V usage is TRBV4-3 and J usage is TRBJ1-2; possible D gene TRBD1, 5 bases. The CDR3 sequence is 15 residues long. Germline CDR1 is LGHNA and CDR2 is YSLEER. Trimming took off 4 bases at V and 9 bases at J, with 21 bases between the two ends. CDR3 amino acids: CASSRDRQTSHSYTF. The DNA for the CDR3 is TGCGCCAGCAGCCGTGACAGACAAACCTCGCATAGCTACACCTTC.

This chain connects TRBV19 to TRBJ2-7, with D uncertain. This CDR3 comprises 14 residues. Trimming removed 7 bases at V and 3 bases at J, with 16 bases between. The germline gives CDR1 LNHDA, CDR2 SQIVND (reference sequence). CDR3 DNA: TGTGCCAGTACCCGGACCTCTGGGGTCTACGAGCAGTACTTC. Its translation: CASTRTSGVYEQYF.

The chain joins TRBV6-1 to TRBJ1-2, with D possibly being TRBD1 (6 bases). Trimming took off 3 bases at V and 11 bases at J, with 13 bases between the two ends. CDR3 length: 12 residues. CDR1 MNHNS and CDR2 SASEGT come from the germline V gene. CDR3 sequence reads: CASSDTGYRYTF. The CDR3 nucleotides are TGTGCCAGCAGTGATACAGGGTATCGGTACACCTTC.

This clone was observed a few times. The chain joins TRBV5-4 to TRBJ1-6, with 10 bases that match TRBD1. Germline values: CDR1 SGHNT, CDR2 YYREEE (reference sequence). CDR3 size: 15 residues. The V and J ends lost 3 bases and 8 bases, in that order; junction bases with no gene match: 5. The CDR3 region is CASSSTGTGDSPLHF. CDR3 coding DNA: TGTGCCAGCAGCTCGACCGGGACAGGGGATTCACCCCTCCACTTT.

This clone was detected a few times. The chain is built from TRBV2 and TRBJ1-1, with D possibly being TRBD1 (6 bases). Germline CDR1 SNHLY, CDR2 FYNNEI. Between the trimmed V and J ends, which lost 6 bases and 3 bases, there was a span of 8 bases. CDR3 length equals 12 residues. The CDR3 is CASRRTDTEAFF. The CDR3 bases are TGTGCCAGCAGAAGGACAGACACTGAAGCTTTCTTT.

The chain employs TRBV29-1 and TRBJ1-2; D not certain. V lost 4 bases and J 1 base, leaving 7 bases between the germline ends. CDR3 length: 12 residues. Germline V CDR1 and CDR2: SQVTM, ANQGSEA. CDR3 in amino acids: CSVAIDNYGYTF. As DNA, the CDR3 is TGCAGCGTTGCGATAGATAACTATGGCTACACCTTC.

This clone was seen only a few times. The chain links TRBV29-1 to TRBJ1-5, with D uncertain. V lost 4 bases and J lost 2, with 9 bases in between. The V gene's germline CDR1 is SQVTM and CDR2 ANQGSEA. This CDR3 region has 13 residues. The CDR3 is CSVVTSGNQPQHF. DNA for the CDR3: TGCAGCGTTGTGACGAGCGGCAATCAGCCCCAGCATTTT.

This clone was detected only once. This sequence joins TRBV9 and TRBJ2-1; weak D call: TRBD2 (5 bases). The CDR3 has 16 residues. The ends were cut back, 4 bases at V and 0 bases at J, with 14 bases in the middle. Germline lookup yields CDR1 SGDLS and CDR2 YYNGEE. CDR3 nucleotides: TGTGCCAGCAGCCCGGGGTCCGCTAGCTCCTACAATGAGCAGTTCTTC. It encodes CASSPGSASSYNEQFF.

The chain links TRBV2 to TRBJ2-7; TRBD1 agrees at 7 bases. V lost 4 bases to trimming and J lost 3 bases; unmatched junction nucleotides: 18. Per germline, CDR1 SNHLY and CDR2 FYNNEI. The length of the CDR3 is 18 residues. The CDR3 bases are TGTGCCAGCAGTGTTCCTAGGGACAGTTCCTCACCAAACTACGAGCAGTACTTC. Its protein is CASSVPRDSSSPNYEQYF.

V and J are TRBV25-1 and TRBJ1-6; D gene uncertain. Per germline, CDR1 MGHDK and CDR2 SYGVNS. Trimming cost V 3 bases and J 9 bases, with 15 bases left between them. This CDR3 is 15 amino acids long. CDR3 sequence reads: CASSDPRVGISPLHF. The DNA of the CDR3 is TGTGCCAGCAGTGACCCCCGGGTTGGGATTTCACCCCTCCACTTT.